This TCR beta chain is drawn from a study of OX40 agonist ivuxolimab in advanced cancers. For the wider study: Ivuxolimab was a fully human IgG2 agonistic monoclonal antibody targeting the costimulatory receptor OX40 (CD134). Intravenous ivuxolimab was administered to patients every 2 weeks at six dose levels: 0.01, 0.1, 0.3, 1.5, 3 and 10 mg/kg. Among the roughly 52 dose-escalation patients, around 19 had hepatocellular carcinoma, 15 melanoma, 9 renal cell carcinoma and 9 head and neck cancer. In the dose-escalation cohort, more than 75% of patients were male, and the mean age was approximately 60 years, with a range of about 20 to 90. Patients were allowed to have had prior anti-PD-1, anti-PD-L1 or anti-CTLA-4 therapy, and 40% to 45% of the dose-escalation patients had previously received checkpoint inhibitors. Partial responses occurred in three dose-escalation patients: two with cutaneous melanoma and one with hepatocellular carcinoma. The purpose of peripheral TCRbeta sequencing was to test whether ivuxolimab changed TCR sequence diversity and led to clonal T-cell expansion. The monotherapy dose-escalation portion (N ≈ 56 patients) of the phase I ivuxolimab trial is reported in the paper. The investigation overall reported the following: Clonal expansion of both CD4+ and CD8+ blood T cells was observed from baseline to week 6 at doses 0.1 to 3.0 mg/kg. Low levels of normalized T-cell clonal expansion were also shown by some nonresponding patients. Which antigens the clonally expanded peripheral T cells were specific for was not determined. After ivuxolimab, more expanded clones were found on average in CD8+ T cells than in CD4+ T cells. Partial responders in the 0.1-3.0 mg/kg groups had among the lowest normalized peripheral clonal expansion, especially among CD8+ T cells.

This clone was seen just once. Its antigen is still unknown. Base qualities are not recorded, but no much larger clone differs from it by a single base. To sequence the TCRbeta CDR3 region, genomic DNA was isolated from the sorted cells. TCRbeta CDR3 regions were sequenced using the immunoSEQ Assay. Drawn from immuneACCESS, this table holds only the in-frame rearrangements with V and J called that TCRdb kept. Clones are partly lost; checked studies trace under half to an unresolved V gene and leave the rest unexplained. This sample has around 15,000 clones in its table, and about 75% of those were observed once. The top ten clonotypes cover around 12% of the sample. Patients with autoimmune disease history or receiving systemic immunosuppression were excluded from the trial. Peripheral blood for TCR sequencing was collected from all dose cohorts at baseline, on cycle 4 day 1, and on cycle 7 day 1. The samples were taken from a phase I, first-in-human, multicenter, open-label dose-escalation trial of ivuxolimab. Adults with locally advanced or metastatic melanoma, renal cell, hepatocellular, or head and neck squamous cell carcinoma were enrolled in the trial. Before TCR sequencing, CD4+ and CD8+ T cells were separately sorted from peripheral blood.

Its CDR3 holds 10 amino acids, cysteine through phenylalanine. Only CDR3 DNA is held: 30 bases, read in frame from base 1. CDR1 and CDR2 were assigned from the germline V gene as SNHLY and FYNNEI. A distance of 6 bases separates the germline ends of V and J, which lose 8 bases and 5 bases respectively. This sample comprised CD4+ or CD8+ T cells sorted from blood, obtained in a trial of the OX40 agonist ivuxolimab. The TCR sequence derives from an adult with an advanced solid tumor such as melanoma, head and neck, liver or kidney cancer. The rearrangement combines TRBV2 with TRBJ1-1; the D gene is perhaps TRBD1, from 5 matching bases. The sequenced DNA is TGTGCCAGCGGGGGTACTGAAGCTTTCTTT. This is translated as CASGGTEAFF.